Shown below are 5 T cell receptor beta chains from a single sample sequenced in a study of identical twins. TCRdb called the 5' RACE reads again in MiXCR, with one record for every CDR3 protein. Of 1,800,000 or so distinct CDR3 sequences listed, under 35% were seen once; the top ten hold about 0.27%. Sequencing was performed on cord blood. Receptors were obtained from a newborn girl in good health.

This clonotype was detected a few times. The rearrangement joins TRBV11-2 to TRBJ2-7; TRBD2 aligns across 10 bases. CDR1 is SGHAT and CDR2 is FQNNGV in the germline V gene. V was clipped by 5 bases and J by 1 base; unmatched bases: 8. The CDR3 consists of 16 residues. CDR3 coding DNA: TGTGCCAGCAGCCCACTAGCGGGGAAAGGGTCCTACGAGCAGTACTTC. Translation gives CASSPLAGKGSYEQYF. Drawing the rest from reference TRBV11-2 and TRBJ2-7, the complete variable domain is EAGVAQSPRYKIIEKRQSVAFWCNPISGHATLYWYQQILGQGPKLLIQFQNNGVVDDSQLPKDRFSAERLKGVDSTLKIQPAKLEDSAVYLCASSPLAGKGSYEQYFGPGTRLTVT.

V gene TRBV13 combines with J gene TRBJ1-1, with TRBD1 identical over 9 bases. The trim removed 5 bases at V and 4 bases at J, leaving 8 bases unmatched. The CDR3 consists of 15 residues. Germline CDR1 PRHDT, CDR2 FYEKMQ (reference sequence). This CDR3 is CASSATGGYVTEAFF. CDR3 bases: TGTGCCAGCAGCGCAACAGGGGGCTATGTCACTGAAGCTTTCTTT.

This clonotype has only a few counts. This CDR3 reads CASSLRLAPSGANVLTF. DNA for the CDR3: TGTGCCAGCAGTCTCCGACTAGCACCCTCTGGGGCCAACGTCCTGACTTTC. The rearrangement links TRBV27 to TRBJ2-6; 7 bases agree with TRBD2. Germline values: CDR1 MNHEY, CDR2 SMNVEV (reference sequence). CDR3 size: 17 residues. V was clipped by 5 bases and J by 0 bases; unmatched bases: 7.

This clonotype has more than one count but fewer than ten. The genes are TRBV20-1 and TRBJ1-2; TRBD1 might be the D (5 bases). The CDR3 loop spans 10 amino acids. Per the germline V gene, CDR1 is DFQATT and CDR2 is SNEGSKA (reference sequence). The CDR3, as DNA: TGCAGGGGGACGGACCACGGCTACACCTTC. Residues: CRGTDHGYTF.

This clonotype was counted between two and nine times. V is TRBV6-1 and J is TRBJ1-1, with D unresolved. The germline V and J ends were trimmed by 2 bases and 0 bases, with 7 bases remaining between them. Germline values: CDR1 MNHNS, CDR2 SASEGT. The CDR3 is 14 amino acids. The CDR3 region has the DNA TGTGCCAGCAGTGAACTGGGGATGAACACTGAAGCTTTCTTT. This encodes CASSELGMNTEAFF.